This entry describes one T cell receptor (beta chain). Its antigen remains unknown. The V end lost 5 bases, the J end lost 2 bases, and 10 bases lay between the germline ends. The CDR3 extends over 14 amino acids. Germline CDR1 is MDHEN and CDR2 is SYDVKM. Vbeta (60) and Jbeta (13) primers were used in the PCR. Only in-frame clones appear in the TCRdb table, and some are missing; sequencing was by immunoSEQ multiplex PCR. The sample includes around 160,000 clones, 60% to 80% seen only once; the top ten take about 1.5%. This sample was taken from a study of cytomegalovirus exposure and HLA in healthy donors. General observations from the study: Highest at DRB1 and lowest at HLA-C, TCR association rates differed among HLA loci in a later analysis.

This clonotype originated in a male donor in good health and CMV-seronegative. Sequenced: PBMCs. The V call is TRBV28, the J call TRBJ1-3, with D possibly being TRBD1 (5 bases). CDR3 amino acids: CASSPSGAGNTIYF. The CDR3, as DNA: TGTGCCAGCAGTCCCTCGGGGGCTGGAAACACCATATATTTT.